Listed below are T cell receptor delta chains from one sample, sequenced in a study of gamma-delta chains in newborns, infants, children. TCRdb called clones anew from the reads with CATT. The sample yields more than 14,000 delta-chain clones, 7.3% seen once. The sequenced material came from blood. The receptors come from a child who was a newborn, infant or young child, either healthy, febrile or measles-vaccinated (not recorded which). The CDR3 runs from the conserved cysteine through the conserved F or W. D genes are given only for firm matches. Clone sizes are given selectively: once, few, many, or a class where the clone is expanded.

v_call	d_call	j_call	clone_size	cdr3_nt	cdr3_aa
TRDV2	TRDD3	TRDJ3	NA	TGTGCCTGTGACAATACTGGGGGATACAGCCCCTGGGACACCCGACAGATGTTTTTC	CACDNTGGYSPWDTRQMFF
TRDV2	TRDD3	TRDJ2	NA	TGTGCCTGTGACACCGTGGGGGATACGCTGACAGCACAACTCTTCTTT	CACDTVGDTLTAQLFF
TRDV2	TRDD3	TRDJ3	NA	TGTGCCTGTGACACCTGGGGGATTCTCAGCTCCTGGGACACCCGACAGATGTTTTTC	CACDTWGILSSWDTRQMFF
TRDV2	NA	TRDJ3	medium-sized	TGTGCCTGTGACACCTGGGGCTCCTGGGACACCCGACAGATGTTTTTC	CACDTWGSWDTRQMFF
TRDV2	TRDD3	TRDJ2	NA	TGTGCCTGTGACACCGTGGGGGATAGACCGACAGCACAACTCTTCTTT	CACDTVGDRPTAQLFF
TRDV2	TRDD3	TRDJ3	NA	TGTGCCTGTGACTGGGGGACCCATACCTGGGACACCCGACAGATGTTTTTC	CACDWGTHTWDTRQMFF
TRDV2	TRDD3	TRDJ3	few	TGTGCCTGTGATATCGTACTGGGGGACCTTCGGAGCTCCTGGGACACCCGACAGATGTTTTTC	CACDIVLGDLRSSWDTRQMFF
TRDV2	TRDD3	TRDJ3	few	TGTGCCTGTGACAGCTGGGGGATACCAAGCTCCTGGGACGCCCGACAGATGTTTTTC	CACDSWGIPSSWDARQMFF
TRDV2	NA	TRDJ3	many	TGTGCCTGTGACACCGCTGGGGCGAGCTCCTGGGACACCCGACAGATGTTTTTC	CACDTAGASSWDTRQMFF
TRDV2	TRDD3	TRDJ3	NA	TGTGCCTGTGACACTTTAACTGGGGGATGGAGCTCCTGGGACACCCGACAGATGTTTTTC	CACDTLTGGWSSWDTRQMFF
TRDV2	TRDD3	TRDJ3	few	TGTGCCTGTGACCCCATTATACTGGGGGATACGAGGGACACCCGACAGATGTTTTTC	CACDPIILGDTRDTRQMFF
TRDV2	TRDD3	TRDJ2	few	TGTGCCTGCGACACGTTGGGGGATACTTTGACAGCACAACTCTTCTTT	CACDTLGDTLTAQLFF
TRDV2	TRDD3	TRDJ1	NA	TGTGCCTGTGACGTACTGGGGGGAACCGATAAACTCACCTTT	CACDVLGGTDKLTF
TRDV2	NA	TRDJ3	many	TGTGCCTGTGACACCCTATCGGGGCCTAGCTCCTGGGACACCCGACAGATGTTTTTC	CACDTLSGPSSWDTRQMFF
TRDV2	TRDD3	TRDJ3	few	TGTGCCTGTGACATACTGGGGGATATGCGCTCCAGCTCCTGGGACACCCGACAGATGTTTTTC	CACDILGDMRSSSWDTRQMFF
TRDV2	TRDD3	TRDJ3	many	TGTGCCTGTGACCTTCTACTGGGGGATACCTGGGACACCCGACAGATGTTTTTC	CACDLLLGDTWDTRQMFF
TRDV2	TRDD3	TRDJ1	few	TGTGCCTGTGCTGGGGGATACGCGTACACCGATAAACTCATCTTT	CACAGGYAYTDKLIF
TRDV2	TRDD3	TRDJ3	NA	TGTGCCTGTGACCCTACTGGGGGATACATCCCCTCCTGGGACACCCGCCAGATGTTTTTC	CACDPTGGYIPSWDTRQMFF
TRDV2	TRDD3	TRDJ3	few	TGTGCCTGTGACGTACTGGGGGATACTAACTGGGACACCCGACAGATGTTTTTC	CACDVLGDTNWDTRQMFF
TRDV2	NA	TRDJ3	medium-sized	TGTGCCTGTGACGCCCTGGAAGGGATAAGCTCCTGGGACACCCGACAGATGTTTTTC	CACDALEGISSWDTRQMFF
TRDV2	TRDD3	TRDJ3	few	TGTGCCTGTGACTTTACTGGGGGATACTGGGACACCCGACAAATGTTTTTC	CACDFTGGYWDTRQMFF
TRDV2	TRDD3	TRDJ2	NA	TGTGCCTGTGACGTACTGGGGGTTTCTTTGACAGCACAACTCTTCTTT	CACDVLGVSLTAQLFF
TRDV2	NA	TRDJ3	NA	TGTGCCTGTGACACCGCGGGGGGGCCCAGCTCCTGGGACACCCGACAGATGTTTTTC	CACDTAGGPSSWDTRQMFF
TRDV2	TRDD3	TRDJ3	NA	TGTGCCTGTGGCACTCTGGGGGATAGCTCCTGGGACACCCGACAGATGTTTTTC	CACGTLGDSSWDTRQMFF
TRDV2	TRDD3	TRDJ3	NA	TGTGCCTGTGACGCCCTGGGGGATACTCCCAGCTCCTGGGACACCCGACAGATGTTTTTC	CACDALGDTPSSWDTRQMFF
TRDV2	TRDD3	TRDJ3	few	TGTGCCTGTGACGGGGCTGGGGGATACTCCTGGGACACCCGACAGATGTTTTTC	CACDGAGGYSWDTRQMFF
TRDV2	NA	TRDJ1	NA	TGTGCCTGTGACACCGTGGGGACTCACACCGATAAACTCATCTTT	CACDTVGTHTDKLIF
TRDV2	NA	TRDJ2	medium-sized	TGTGCCTGTGACTCCCTTGTGGGTTCTCCTTTGACAGCACAACTCTTCTTT	CACDSLVGSPLTAQLFF
TRDV2	NA	TRDJ3	many	TGTGCCTGTGACACCGTCGGATACTGGGACACCCGACAGATGTTTTTC	CACDTVGYWDTRQMFF
TRDV2	TRDD3	TRDJ2	few	TGTGCCGGTGACTCGCTACTGGGGGATTCTACTTTGACAGCACAACTCTTCTTT	CAGDSLLGDSTLTAQLFF
TRAV29/DV5	NA	TRDJ3	few	TGTGCAGCAAGCGCGGGGGACCCCAGCTCCTGGGACACCCGACAGATGTTTTTC	CAASAGDPSSWDTRQMFF
TRDV2	TRDD3	TRDJ3	medium-sized	TGTGCCTGTGACATTGGGGGATACTGGGACACCCGACAGATGTTTTTC	CACDIGGYWDTRQMFF
TRDV3	TRDD3	TRDJ1	NA	TGTGCCTTTGGATCATGGCGCTGGGGGATAACCGATAAACTCATCTTT	CAFGSWRWGITDKLIF
TRDV2	TRDD3	TRDJ2	many	TGTGCCTGTGACTCCCTCACTGGGGGACGTTCTTTGACAGCACAACTCTTCTTT	CACDSLTGGRSLTAQLFF
TRDV2	TRDD3	TRDJ3	many	TGTGCCTGTGACACCGCGGGCTGGGGGATACGCGGCGCGAGGGACACCCGACAGATGTTTTTC	CACDTAGWGIRGARDTRQMFF
TRDV1	TRDD3	TRDJ1	NA	TGTGCTCTTGGGGAACTCGACTCAACTTGGGGGATACCCGATAAACTCATCTTT	CALGELDSTWGIPDKLIF
TRDV2	TRDD3	TRDJ1	medium-sized	TGTGCCTGTGACGTACTGGGGGACGATAAACTCATCTTT	CACDVLGDDKLIF
TRDV2	NA	TRDJ3	many	TGTGCCTGTGACCGGGTCGGCTCCTGGGACACCCGACAGATGTTTTTC	CACDRVGSWDTRQMFF
TRDV2	TRDD3	TRDJ2	large	TGTGCCTGTGACATACTGGGGGATACAGCACAACTCTTCTTT	CACDILGDTAQLFF
TRDV2	TRDD3	TRDJ3	NA	TGTGCCTGTGACACCGCTGGGGGGCCCTCCTGGGACACCCGACAGATGTTTTTC	CACDTAGGPSWDTRQMFF
TRDV2	TRDD3	TRDJ3	NA	TGTGCCTGTGACACGTGGGGGGATACCCCTCGCTCCTGGGACACCCGACAGATGTTTTTC	CACDTWGDTPRSWDTRQMFF
TRDV2	TRDD3	TRDJ3	NA	TGTGCCTGTGACTCAGTACTGGGGGAAAGCTCCTGGGACACCCGACAGATGTTTTTC	CACDSVLGESSWDTRQMFF
TRDV2	NA	TRDJ3	few	TGTGCCTGTGACACTGGGGGTTTCCTCAGCTCCTGGGACACCCGACAGATGTTTTTC	CACDTGGFLSSWDTRQMFF
TRDV2	TRDD3	TRDJ3	few	TGTGCCTGTGACACTAACCCCACTGGGGGATACGCCTCCTGGGACACCCGACAGATGTTTTTC	CACDTNPTGGYASWDTRQMFF
TRAV29/DV5	TRDD3	TRDJ1	NA	TGTGCAGCGTTCCCACTGGGGGCTCCTACATACACCGATAAACTCATCTTT	CAAFPLGAPTYTDKLIF
TRDV2	TRDD3	TRDJ3	many	TGTGCCTGTGACACCTGGGGGGATACCAGCTCCTGGGACACCCGACAGATGTTTTTC	CACDTWGDTSSWDTRQMFF
TRDV1	NA	TRDJ2	NA	TGTGCTCTTGGGGCCCAGCCTTCCTACGAGGGGGATACGCTGGCTTTGACAGCACAACTCTTCTTT	CALGAQPSYEGDTLALTAQLFF
TRDV2	NA	TRDJ3	NA	TGTGCCTGTGACTTCCTGGATTGGAACCGGACTGGGGACACCCGACAGATGTTTTTC	CACDFLDWNRTGDTRQMFF
TRDV2	TRDD3	TRDJ3	few	TGTGCCTGTGACACTTGGGGGATACCTGGCTCCTGGGACACCCGACAGATGTTTTTC	CACDTWGIPGSWDTRQMFF
TRDV2	TRDD3	TRDJ3	many	TGTGCCTGTGACACCGGGGGATTCCGCTCCTGGGACACCCGACAGATGTTTTTC	CACDTGGFRSWDTRQMFF
TRDV2	TRDD3	TRDJ1	NA	TGTGCCTGTGACAGTCGTACTGGGGGATACACCGATAAACTCATCTTT	CACDSRTGGYTDKLIF
TRDV2	NA	TRDJ3	few	TGTGCCTGTGACATGATGGGCTCCTGGGACACCCGACAGATGTTTTTC	CACDMMGSWDTRQMFF
TRDV2	TRDD3	TRDJ3	few	TGTGCCTGTGACACGTTACTGGGGGATACGACCTGCGACACCCGACAGATGTTTTTC	CACDTLLGDTTCDTRQMFF
TRDV2	TRDD3	TRDJ3	NA	TGTGCCTGTGACGTACTGGGGGATACTCCCCCCTCCTGGGACGCCCGACAGATGTTTTTC	CACDVLGDTPPSWDARQMFF
TRDV2	TRDD3	TRDJ3	NA	TGTGCCTGTGACACCGTACTGGGGGGTTTCAACTCCTGGGACACCCGACAGATGTTTTTC	CACDTVLGGFNSWDTRQMFF
TRDV2	TRDD3	TRDJ3	NA	TGTGCCTGTGGCACCGTGTTACTGGGGGATACGCTGTCCTGGGACACCCGACAGATGTTTTTC	CACGTVLLGDTLSWDTRQMFF
TRDV3	NA	TRDJ3	NA	TGTGCCTTTGTTTCGGGACCCTCCTCCTGGGACACCCGACAGATGTTTTTC	CAFVSGPSSWDTRQMFF
TRDV2	TRDD3	TRDJ1	NA	TGTGCCTGTGAAACTGGGGGATCTAAACTCATCTTT	CACETGGSKLIF